This TCR beta chain was identified during a study of cytomegalovirus exposure and HLA in healthy donors. The CDR3 totals 14 residues. V lost 7 bases and J lost 8; bases outside the gene matches: 8. The V gene's germline CDR1 is MNHNS and CDR2 SASEGT. PCR employed 60 Vbeta and 13 Jbeta primers. Some clones are missing from TCRdb's copy, which holds only in-frame ones; the method was immunoSEQ multiplex PCR. Among about 140,000 clones listed, approximately 82% were seen once. The TCR originated in a man aged 25 to 40 in good health and CMV-seropositive. The chain has TRBV6-1 and TRBJ2-2; TRBD1 matches 9 bases. Sequencing was performed on PBMCs. The CDR3 nucleotides are TGTGCCAGCATAACAGGGGGCGGGAATGGGGAGCTGTTTTTT. It codes for CASITGGGNGELFF.